The 28 T cell receptor beta chains below all came from one sample that was sequenced in a study of regulatory T cells in long-lasting Graves disease (dated by TCRdb to the early 2020s). Library construction relied on multiplex PCR. Sequenced on an Illumina HiSeq 4000. To build TCR beta libraries, CDR3 regions were amplified by Arm-PCR using iRepertoire HTBI primers. The raw public reads went through TCRdb reprocessing: fastp at Q25, MiXCR clone calling, in-frame beta chains kept. Under each unique CDR3 protein, matching rows form one entry showing the most common genes and DNA. The sample has about 460,000 distinct CDR3 sequences on record, 20% to 25% of them singletons. The ten largest clonotypes hold less than 15% of the sample. The intended sense of this specimen's time point label: persistent/refractory GD, antithyroid drugs over 5 years with positive TRAb. RNA was extracted from PBMCs in TRIzol for both TCR sequencing and RNA sequencing.

This material consisted of peripheral blood mononuclear cells (PBMCs), taken when the disease was refractory, from a patient treated with antithyroid drugs. Receptors originate from a female donor with Graves disease.

This clonotype was seen many times. The chain joins TRBV11-2 to TRBJ2-1, with D possibly TRBD2 on 5 matching bases. This CDR3 has 15 amino acids. Germline V gene lookup returns CDR1 SGHAT and CDR2 FQNNGV. The V end was cut by 4 bases, the J end by 5 bases, with 15 bases between. CDR3 region: CASSSVRSANNEQFF. The CDR3 DNA reads as TGTGCCAGCAGCTCAGTCCGTAGCGCTAACAATGAGCAGTTCTTC. Full variable domain (rest looked up from reference TRBV11-2 and TRBJ2-1): EAGVAQSPRYKIIEKRQSVAFWCNPISGHATLYWYQQILGQGPKLLIQFQNNGVVDDSQLPKDRFSAERLKGVDSTLKIQPAKLEDSAVYLCASSSVRSANNEQFFGPGTRLTVL.

V and J are TRBV7-9 and TRBJ2-2; D may be TRBD1 (5 bases). Germline CDR1 reads SEHNR; CDR2 reads FQNEAQ (reference sequence). Trimming took 5 bases from V and 5 from J, leaving 6 bases between them. The CDR3 extends over 12 amino acids. CDR3 residues: CASSHRTGELFF. CDR3 bases: TGTGCCAGCAGCCACAGGACCGGGGAGCTGTTTTTT.

The chain employs TRBV6-1 and TRBJ2-2, with 7 bases aligning to TRBD2. With 7 bases clipped from V and 6 bases from J, the junction kept 14 bases outside the gene matches. Germline CDR1 MNHNS, CDR2 SASEGT. CDR3 length equals 16 residues. The CDR3, as DNA: TGTGCCAGCATCCACCCTCGACTAGCCGGCGCCGGGGAGCTGTTTTTT. This translates into CASIHPRLAGAGELFF.

The chain joins TRBV7-2 to TRBJ2-3; 9 bases are shared with TRBD1. This CDR3 has 15 residues. With 4 bases clipped from V and 6 bases from J, the junction kept 8 bases outside the gene matches. Germline CDR1 and CDR2: SGHTA and FQGNSA. The chain's CDR3 is CASSSRTGAGDTQYF. As DNA, the CDR3 is TGTGCCAGCAGCTCCCGGACAGGGGCAGGTGATACGCAGTATTTT.

This clonotype was seen ten or more times. The V gene is TRBV7-9, the J gene TRBJ2-5; 11 bases align to TRBD2. The V gene's germline CDR1 is SEHNR and CDR2 FQNEAQ (reference sequence). This CDR3 contains 15 residues. Germline trimming cut 3 bases from V and 3 bases from J; bases unmatched to any gene: 3. The CDR3 nucleotides are TGTGCCAGCAGCTTTCGGGGACTAGCGGAAGAGACCCAGTACTTC. Protein sequence: CASSFRGLAEETQYF.

A note on this clonotype: A much larger clone differs by one base, so this may be a read error. The V gene is TRBV28, the J gene TRBJ1-3; D not certain. Germline-derived CDR1 and CDR2 are MDHEN and SYDVKM. V lost 10 bases to trimming and J lost 12 bases, with 16 bases between them. The CDR3 totals 11 residues. Here the CDR3 reads CATGSASIIYF. Here the CDR3 DNA reads TGTGCCACCGGCTCGGCGAGCATCATATATTTT.

The sample holds a few counts of this clonotype. This chain uses TRBV28 with TRBJ2-2, with TRBD2 identical over 12 bases. The germline CDR1 and CDR2 sequences are MDHEN and SYDVKM. Germline trimming cut 6 bases from V and 2 bases from J; bases unmatched to any gene: 4. The CDR3 covers 16 residues. The CDR3 DNA reads as TGTGCCAGCAGACTAGGACTAGCGGGAAACACCGGGGAGCTGTTTTTT. Protein sequence: CASRLGLAGNTGELFF.

The genes are TRBV12-3 or TRBV12-4 and TRBJ2-6; a weak D match, TRBD1 (6 bases). The length of the CDR3 is 16 residues. Between the trimmed V and J ends, which lost 8 bases and 3 bases, there was a span of 17 bases. The CDR3, as DNA: TGTGCCAGCGCGTCTGGGGGCTATGATGGGGCCAACGTCCTGACTTTC. Its translation: CASASGGYDGANVLTF.

This clonotype was observed at least ten times. The chain has TRBV11-3 and TRBJ2-5, with TRBD1 matching over 7 bases. From germline, CDR1 is SGHNT and CDR2 YENEEA. Germline trimming cut 2 bases from V and 0 bases from J; bases unmatched to any gene: 9. The CDR3 extends over 17 amino acids. The CDR3 is CASSLRQGPSYQETQYF. Here the CDR3 DNA reads TGTGCCAGCAGCTTAAGACAGGGACCCTCGTACCAAGAGACCCAGTACTTC. Looking up the rest from reference TRBV11-3 and TRBJ2-5 gives the full variable domain: EAGVVQSPRYKIIEKKQPVAFWCNPISGHNTLYWYLQNLGQGPELLIRYENEEAVDDSQLPKDRFSAERLKGVDSTLKIQPAELGDSAVYLCASSLRQGPSYQETQYFGPGTRLLVL.

This clonotype was counted between two and nine times. CDR3 loop: CASSPAGAEYEKLFF. CDR3 DNA: TGTGCCAGCTCACCAGCGGGTGCCGAATATGAAAAACTGTTTTTT. The J gene is TRBJ1-4, the V gene TRBV18; no definite D call. CDR1 KGHSH and CDR2 LQKENI come from the germline V gene. With 2 bases removed from V and 6 bases from J, the gap between germline ends came to 13 bases. This CDR3 spans 15 amino acids.

This clonotype was counted many times. The CDR3 coding sequence is TGTGCCACCTTAGCGGGAGGGGGAGAGACCCAGTACTTC. It encodes CATLAGGGETQYF. This chain uses TRBV6-1 with TRBJ2-5, with 11 bases lining up with TRBD2. The CDR3 has 13 residues. Germline V gene data show CDR1 as MNHNS and CDR2 as SASEGT. J was trimmed by 4 bases and V by 10 bases; bases with no gene match: 5.

This clonotype was observed a single time. This may come from a read error, since a much larger clone is one base off. The rearrangement uses TRBV10-3 and TRBJ2-7; 9 bases are shared with TRBD2. V trimming: 5 bases; J trimming: 2 bases; junction bases outside the gene matches: 4. This CDR3 is built from 14 residues. CDR1 is ENHRY and CDR2 is SYGVKD in the germline V gene. DNA of the CDR3: TGTGCCATCAGTAGACTAGCGGACCCCTACGAGCAGTACTTC. Translation gives CAISRLADPYEQYF.

The J gene is TRBJ2-1, the V gene TRBV11-1; D is possibly TRBD1 (6 bases). V was clipped by 2 bases and J by 12 bases, with 17 bases between them. CDR3 length: 14 amino acids. Per germline, CDR1 SGHAT and CDR2 FQDESV (reference sequence). The CDR3 region is CASSLTGTTRGQFF. DNA of the CDR3: TGTGCCAGCAGCTTAACAGGGACAACCCGGGGGCAGTTCTTC.

This clonotype was seen at least ten times. The V gene is TRBV12-3 or TRBV12-4, the J gene TRBJ2-2; TRBD1 matches 9 bases. CDR3 size: 13 residues. Trimming cost V 10 bases and J 5 bases; bases outside gene matches: 5. CDR3 in amino acids: CATEDRGTGELFF. In DNA, the CDR3 is TGTGCCACCGAGGACAGGGGAACCGGGGAGCTGTTTTTT.

This clonotype has at least ten counts. The chain links TRBV20-1 to TRBJ1-1; D unclear. Germline-derived CDR1 and CDR2 are DFQATT and SNEGSKA (reference sequence). V dropped 3 bases and J dropped 1 base, with 15 bases sitting between them. CDR3 size: 15 residues. Here the CDR3 DNA reads TGCAGTGCTAGGTGGGCAGCCGGCACGAACACTGAAGCTTTCTTT. Translated: CSARWAAGTNTEAFF.

This clonotype was observed a handful of times. The chain recombines TRBV5-1 with TRBJ1-1; D uncertain. Germline V gives CDR1 SGHRS, CDR2 YFSETQ. V lost 0 bases and J 11 bases, leaving 11 bases between the germline ends. The CDR3 sequence is 12 residues long. The CDR3 sequence: CASSLDPGGAFF. As DNA, the CDR3 is TGCGCCAGCAGCTTGGATCCAGGAGGGGCTTTCTTT.

The V call is TRBV12-3 or TRBV12-4, the J call TRBJ1-3; D gene unclear. The V and J ends lost 9 bases and 1 base respectively, with 19 bases between them. The CDR3 loop spans 16 amino acids. The CDR3 DNA reads TGTGCCAGTACCCAAGGAAGGCGGAGGTCTGGAAACACCATATATTTT. Amino acids: CASTQGRRRSGNTIYF.

This rearrangement joins TRBV12-3 or TRBV12-4 to TRBJ1-3, with D perhaps TRBD1 (6 bases). V gave up 5 bases and J gave up 0 bases, with 11 bases separating them. The length of the CDR3 is 15 residues. For the CDR3, the DNA is TGTGCCAGCAGTCGACAGGTTTTCTCTGGAAACACCATATATTTT. It codes for CASSRQVFSGNTIYF.

The J gene is TRBJ2-5, the V gene TRBV5-1; a possible D gene is TRBD2 (6 bases). This CDR3 is 14 amino acids long. The V end lost 6 bases, the J end lost 3 bases, and 15 bases lay between the germline ends. Germline V gene lookup returns CDR1 SGHRS and CDR2 YFSETQ. CDR3: CASTGLPGEETQYF. DNA of the CDR3: TGCGCCAGCACAGGACTCCCGGGAGAAGAGACCCAGTACTTC.

Only a few counts were recorded for this clonotype. The rearrangement joins TRBV2 to TRBJ2-3; D gene unclear. Germline values: CDR1 SNHLY, CDR2 FYNNEI. Trimming removed 6 bases from V and 0 bases from J, with 10 bases in between. This CDR3 has 14 amino acids. The CDR3 loop is CASRVALSTDTQYF. DNA of the CDR3: TGTGCCAGCAGGGTCGCACTTAGCACAGATACGCAGTATTTT.

This chain joins TRBV19 and TRBJ1-4; D remains unclear. The CDR3 spans 14 residues. The germline V and J ends were trimmed by 3 bases and 5 bases, with 10 bases remaining between them. The germline V gene has CDR1 LNHDA and CDR2 SQIVND (reference sequence). CDR3 region: CASSMTDLNEKLFF. The CDR3, as DNA: TGTGCCAGTAGTATGACGGACCTGAATGAAAAACTGTTTTTT.

The CDR3 reads CSVEERQGARAGANVLTF. CDR3 bases: TGCAGCGTTGAAGAGCGACAGGGGGCGAGGGCTGGGGCCAACGTCCTGACTTTC. V gene TRBV29-1 combines with J gene TRBJ2-6; 10 bases agree with TRBD1. The CDR3 sequence is 18 residues long. V gave up 0 bases and J gave up 2 bases; unmatched junction bases: 7. The germline gives CDR1 SQVTM, CDR2 ANQGSEA.

The chain has TRBV27 and TRBJ2-7, with 11 positions matching TRBD1. The CDR3 covers 16 residues. J lost 4 bases, V lost 6 bases, and 11 bases had no gene match. In germline, CDR1 is MNHEY, CDR2 SMNVEV (reference sequence). The CDR3 reads CASRPLRDRGIYEQYF. The CDR3 nucleotides are TGTGCCAGCAGACCTCTCCGGGACAGGGGGATATACGAGCAGTACTTC.

This clonotype was found a few times. The chain links TRBV7-2 to TRBJ1-5; no clear D gene. This CDR3 spans 14 amino acids. The germline CDR1 and CDR2 sequences are SGHTA and FQGNSA. V lost 0 bases, J lost 3 bases, and 6 bases lay in between. In nucleotides, the CDR3 is TGTGCCAGCAGCTTAGCGGGATTCAATCAGCCCCAGCATTTT. The encoded protein is CASSLAGFNQPQHF.

The chain uses TRBV18 and TRBJ1-4; 7 bases agree with TRBD1. The length of the CDR3 is 15 residues. Germline CDR1 is KGHSH and CDR2 is LQKENI. With V trimmed by 0 bases and J by 4 bases, 2 bases remained unmatched. The CDR3 DNA sequence: TGTGCCAGCTCACCACCGGGACAGCGTAATGAAAAACTGTTTTTT. It is translated as CASSPPGQRNEKLFF.

The chain couples TRBV5-1 to TRBJ2-5; D is possibly TRBD2 (7 bases). The CDR3 is made up of 16 amino acids. The germline gives CDR1 SGHRS, CDR2 YFSETQ. Trimming took off 2 bases at V and 0 bases at J, with 14 bases between the two ends. CDR3 DNA: TGCGCCAGCAGCTTACTGCGGGGGCTGGACCAAGAGACCCAGTACTTC. It codes for CASSLLRGLDQETQYF.

The rearrangement links TRBV28 to TRBJ2-1; 7 bases align to TRBD2. Germline assignment: CDR1 MDHEN and CDR2 SYDVKM. This CDR3 has 17 residues. J lost 0 bases, V lost 6 bases, and 11 bases had no gene match. The CDR3 loop is CASSRTSAQSSYNEQFF. DNA of the CDR3: TGTGCCAGCAGCCGTACTAGCGCTCAGAGCTCCTACAATGAGCAGTTCTTC.

Regarding this clonotype: One base away lies a much larger clone, so this may be a sequencing read error. The chain couples TRBV6-1 to TRBJ2-7, with D possibly being TRBD1 (6 bases). Germline values: CDR1 MNHNS, CDR2 SASEGT. This CDR3 contains 15 residues. The CDR3 here is CVSRPRGMRGYEQYF. The DNA for the CDR3 is TGTGTCAGCAGACCCAGGGGCATGAGGGGCTACGAGCAGTACTTC.